The clone carrying this TCR beta chain occurred once. CDR3 and TCR beta VDJ profiling relied on a genomic DNA template. TCRdb called the reads again in MiXCR, with one record for every CDR3 protein. The sample has about 110,000 distinct CDR3 sequences; about half are singletons. Germline CDR1 and CDR2: SGHAT and FQDESV (reference sequence). CDR3 size: 16 residues. Unmatched junction bases numbered 8, after V lost 2 bases and J lost 5 bases. This sample is drawn from a study of CD8+CD57+ T cells in acquired aplastic anemia. Study at large: The mean DNA yield obtained from sorted CD4+ and CD8+ cells came to approximately 3 ug.

This sequence joins TRBV11-1 and TRBJ2-1; 8 bases map to TRBD2. The clonotype was recovered from a human donor in good health, serving as a control. The sequenced sample consisted of sorted CD4+, CD8+, or CD8+CD57+ T cells (not recorded which) from PBMCs. CDR3 bases: TGTGCCAGCAGCTTAAGCGGGGGACTAGGGAACAATGAGCAGTTCTTC. It encodes CASSLSGGLGNNEQFF.